One T cell receptor beta chain is described in this entry. The data belong to a study of pediatric ulcerative colitis. Sequenced by immunoSEQ multiplex PCR; TCRdb stores in-frame clones only, minus some. Here the sample spans about 64,000 clones, 77% being singletons. In germline, CDR1 is SGHTA, CDR2 FQGNSA. Trimming took off 3 bases at V and 1 base at J, with 5 bases between the two ends. CDR3 length: 13 amino acids. V usage is TRBV7-2 and J usage is TRBJ2-3; D gene uncertain. This receptor was identified in a boy younger than 18 with moderate ulcerative colitis. The sample consisted of blood. The CDR3 protein is CASSFSGTDTQYF. The CDR3 DNA reads as TGTGCCAGCAGCTTCAGTGGCACAGATACGCAGTATTTT.